These T cell receptor beta chains were read from a single sample in a study of vaccination and CD4 T cells after COVID-19. No antigen is known for these receptors. TCRdb re-called the PCR reads with MiXCR, one entry per CDR3 protein. The sample shows about 20,000 distinct CDR3 sequences, approximately 67% of them seen only once. The sample comprised CD4+ T cells from blood, cultured in vitro. The receptors here all came from a human donor who had recovered from COVID-19. Each CDR3 is given with its conserved first and last residue. A D gene is named only where the DNA matches it firmly. The size entry is marked missing in some rows and otherwise reads once, few, many or a size class.

d_gene | j_gene | abundance | v_gene | CDR3aa | CDR3nt
- | TRBJ2-3 | - | TRBV20-1 | CSARDRYRQDYTDTQYF | TGCAGTGCTAGAGATCGGTACCGGCAGGATTACACAGATACGCAGTATTTT
- | TRBJ1-1 | - | TRBV7-9 | CASSRAGTPDTEAFF | TGTGCCAGCAGCCGTGCCGGGACCCCAGACACTGAAGCTTTCTTT
- | TRBJ2-5 | few | TRBV20-1 | CSASGQNQETQYF | TGCAGTGCCAGTGGGCAAAACCAAGAGACCCAGTACTTC
- | TRBJ2-1 | - | TRBV6-2/TRBV6-3 | CASSYSSVRDEQFF | TGTGCCAGCAGTTACTCGAGTGTGCGGGATGAGCAGTTCTTC
- | TRBJ1-1 | once | TRBV5-1 | CASSLAGRTEAFF | TGCGCCAGCAGCTTGGCCGGGCGGACTGAAGCTTTCTTT
- | TRBJ2-7 | - | TRBV7-9 | CASSSADSTYEQYF | TGTGCCAGCAGCTCCGCGGACAGTACCTACGAGCAGTACTTC
- | TRBJ1-6 | - | TRBV7-2 | CASSFSVGSPLHF | TGTGCCAGCAGCTTCTCTGTAGGTTCACCCCTCCACTTT
- | TRBJ2-6 | - | TRBV10-3 | CAISLAGANVLTF | TGTGCCATCAGCCTAGCTGGGGCCAACGTCCTGACTTTC
TRBD1 | TRBJ1-2 | - | TRBV7-8 | CASSLAVPGQTNYGYTF | TGTGCCAGCAGCTTAGCAGTCCCGGGACAGACAAATTATGGCTACACCTTC
TRBD1 | TRBJ2-2 | - | TRBV15 | CATSRVRGSWRTGELFF | TGTGCCACCAGCAGAGTCAGGGGGAGTTGGCGGACCGGGGAGCTGTTTTTT
TRBD2 | TRBJ2-4 | - | TRBV20-1 | CSASSSGSPSKNIQYF | TGCAGTGCTAGTTCGAGCGGGAGTCCCTCCAAAAACATTCAGTACTTC
- | TRBJ1-3 | - | TRBV19 | CASSIDATTSGNAIYF | TGTGCCAGTAGTATAGACGCGACCACCTCTGGAAACGCCATATATTTT
- | TRBJ1-5 | - | TRBV27 | CASSLGGRGNQPQHF | TGTGCCAGCAGTTTAGGGGGGCGCGGCAATCAGCCCCAGCATTTT
- | TRBJ2-7 | - | TRBV5-1 | CASSLERLYEQYF | TGCGCCAGCAGCTTGGAACGGCTCTACGAGCAGTACTTC
- | TRBJ1-6 | - | TRBV21-1 | CASSKYKVNSPLHF | TGTGCCAGCAGCAAATATAAAGTTAATTCACCCCTCCACTTT
- | TRBJ2-6 | - | TRBV6-4 | CASSDSPRVSGANVLTF | TGTGCCAGCAGTGACTCCCCCAGGGTTTCAGGGGCCAACGTCCTGACTTTC
- | TRBJ1-2 | - | TRBV7-2 | CASSPPRAYGYTF | TGTGCCAGCAGCCCCCCACGAGCCTATGGCTACACCTTC
- | TRBJ2-5 | few | TRBV7-3 | CASSLGAGQETQYF | TGTGCCAGCAGCTTAGGCGCGGGACAAGAGACCCAGTACTTC
- | TRBJ2-7 | - | TRBV10-3 | CASRETAYEQYF | TGTGCCTCCAGGGAAACAGCCTACGAGCAGTACTTC
- | TRBJ1-1 | - | TRBV29-1 | CSVGGLNTEAFF | TGCAGCGTGGGAGGTTTGAACACTGAAGCTTTCTTT
- | TRBJ2-2 | - | TRBV7-2 | CATSPHRQGGNTGELFF | TGTGCCACCTCACCCCACAGACAGGGAGGGAACACCGGGGAGCTGTTTTTT
- | TRBJ1-1 | - | TRBV6-2/TRBV6-3 | CASSYPPVEAFF | TGTGCCAGCAGTTACCCCCCCGTTGAAGCTTTCTTT
- | TRBJ1-2 | - | TRBV7-2 | CASSLQGTVYGYTF | TGTGCCAGCAGCTTACAGGGTACGGTCTATGGCTACACCTTC
- | TRBJ2-5 | - | TRBV6-5 | CASSYRGRRETQYF | TGTGCCAGCAGTTACAGGGGAAGGAGGGAGACCCAGTACTTC
TRBD2 | TRBJ2-7 | - | TRBV28 | CASSAAGGGSYEQYF | TGTGCCAGCAGTGCGGCGGGCGGGGGCTCCTACGAGCAGTACTTC
- | TRBJ2-6 | - | TRBV27 | CASSPWASGANVLTF | TGTGCCAGCAGTCCCTGGGCCTCTGGGGCCAACGTCCTGACTTTC
- | TRBJ1-2 | - | TRBV18 | CASSPTQGPYTF | TGTGCCAGCTCACCCACCCAGGGTCCCTACACCTTC
- | TRBJ1-4 | - | TRBV6-2/TRBV6-3 | CASSYRVYEKLFF | TGTGCCAGCAGTTACAGGGTTTATGAAAAACTGTTTTTT
- | TRBJ1-5 | - | TRBV27 | CASGPGQPQHF | TGTGCCAGCGGGCCCGGGCAGCCCCAGCATTTT
- | TRBJ1-2 | few | TRBV6-1 | CASSTTGADGYTF | TGTGCCAGCAGTACAACAGGCGCCGATGGCTACACCTTC
TRBD1 | TRBJ1-4 | medium-sized | TRBV20-1 | CSARGLTGEKLFF | TGCAGTGCTAGAGGCCTCACAGGGGAGAAACTGTTTTTT
- | TRBJ1-6 | few | TRBV20-1 | CSANSQGIGSPLHF | TGCAGTGCTAATTCCCAGGGTATAGGATCACCCCTCCACTTT
- | TRBJ2-7 | - | TRBV15 | CATSRDNGAYEQYF | TGTGCCACCAGCAGAGATAACGGAGCCTACGAGCAGTACTTC
TRBD1 | TRBJ1-6 | few | TRBV7-2 | CASSHPARGSPLHF | TGTGCCAGCAGCCATCCGGCCAGGGGGTCACCCCTCCACTTT
TRBD1 | TRBJ1-5 | few | TRBV15 | CATSVQRGRSGGPQHF | TGTGCCACCAGCGTTCAACGAGGGCGGTCAGGGGGGCCCCAGCATTTT
TRBD2 | TRBJ2-7 | - | TRBV27 | CASSAPTSGPTRQYF | TGTGCCAGCAGTGCGCCGACTAGCGGTCCTACGAGGCAGTACTTC
- | TRBJ2-3 | few | TRBV6-1 | CASRKTSTPPSTDTQYF | TGTGCCAGCAGAAAGACTAGTACCCCCCCCAGCACAGATACGCAGTATTTT
TRBD1 | TRBJ1-2 | few | TRBV6-1 | CASSEGEGAFYGYTF | TGTGCCAGCAGTGAGGGGGAGGGGGCTTTCTATGGCTACACCTTC
- | TRBJ2-5 | - | TRBV29-1 | CSVELGVETQYF | TGCAGCGTTGAATTGGGGGTGGAGACCCAGTACTTC
TRBD2 | TRBJ2-2 | few | TRBV20-1 | CSASGGRGTSNTGELFF | TGCAGTGCTAGTGGGGGGAGGGGTACTTCGAACACCGGGGAGCTGTTTTTT
TRBD2 | TRBJ2-3 | - | TRBV7-9 | CASTGGAGKYTQYF | TGCGCCAGCACCGGGGGGGCAGGGAAGTACACGCAGTATTTT
TRBD2 | TRBJ2-2 | - | TRBV28 | CASSSVAGANTGELFF | TGTGCCAGCAGTTCAGTAGCGGGAGCGAACACCGGGGAGCTGTTTTTT
- | TRBJ2-7 | - | TRBV20-1 | CSAGGRESREQYF | TGCAGTGCCGGGGGTCGGGAGTCTCGCGAGCAGTACTTC
- | TRBJ2-7 | - | TRBV15 | CATSRVWGVEQYF | TGTGCCACCAGCAGAGTCTGGGGTGTGGAGCAGTACTTC
TRBD2 | TRBJ2-4 | few | TRBV20-1 | CSLGGLSSVRSVKNIQYF | TGCAGTCTCGGGGGGTTGTCTTCGGTCCGTTCGGTCAAAAACATTCAGTACTTC
- | TRBJ1-5 | - | TRBV5-3 | CARSPTDYSNQPQHF | TGTGCCAGAAGCCCCACTGACTATAGCAATCAGCCCCAGCATTTT
TRBD1 | TRBJ1-2 | - | TRBV19 | CASSAGTGFSYGYTF | TGTGCCAGTAGTGCCGGGACAGGATTCAGCTATGGCTACACCTTC
- | TRBJ1-2 | - | TRBV7-2 | CASSPGEGGYTF | TGTGCCAGCAGCCCCGGAGAGGGTGGCTACACCTTC
- | TRBJ1-5 | few | TRBV6-5 | CASSYSRRQPQHF | TGTGCCAGCAGTTACTCGAGACGGCAGCCCCAGCATTTT
- | TRBJ2-5 | - | TRBV7-8 | CASSYPTRTVETQYF | TGTGCCAGCAGCTACCCAACCCGGACGGTGGAGACCCAGTACTTC
- | TRBJ2-7 | - | TRBV6-1 | CASGPSWEQYF | TGTGCCAGCGGGCCTTCATGGGAGCAGTACTTC
TRBD1 | TRBJ1-6 | - | TRBV14 | CASSPQGVGSPLHF | TGTGCCAGCAGCCCACAGGGGGTGGGGTCACCCCTCCACTTT
TRBD2 | TRBJ2-1 | - | TRBV7-6 | CASSGTSGMNSYNEQFF | TGTGCCAGCAGCGGGACTAGCGGGATGAACTCCTACAATGAGCAGTTCTTC
- | TRBJ1-1 | once | TRBV11-2 | CASSLVSVGQKAFF | TGTGCCAGCAGCTTAGTTTCGGTTGGCCAAAAAGCTTTCTTT
TRBD2 | TRBJ2-3 | - | TRBV5-4 | CASRTSGRATDTQYF | TGTGCCAGCAGAACTAGCGGGAGAGCTACAGATACGCAGTATTTT